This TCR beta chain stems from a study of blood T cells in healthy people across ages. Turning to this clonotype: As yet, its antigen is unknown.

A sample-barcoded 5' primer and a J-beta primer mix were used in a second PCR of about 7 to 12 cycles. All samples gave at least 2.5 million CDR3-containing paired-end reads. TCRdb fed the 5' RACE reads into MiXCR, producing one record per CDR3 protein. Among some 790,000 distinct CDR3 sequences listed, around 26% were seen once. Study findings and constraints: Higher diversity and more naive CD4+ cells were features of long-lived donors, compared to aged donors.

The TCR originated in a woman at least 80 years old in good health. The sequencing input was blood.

CDR3 region: CAGSVGDLYNEQFF. CDR3 sequence (DNA): TGTGCCGGTAGCGTAGGGGACCTCTATAATGAGCAGTTCTTC. J is TRBJ2-1 and V is TRBV9; either TRBD1 or TRBD2 may supply D (5 bases each). The germline gives CDR1 SGDLS, CDR2 YYNGEE. The CDR3 is made up of 14 amino acids. Trimming stripped 10 bases from V and 7 bases from J, with 21 bases between. The whole variable domain, filled in from reference TRBV9 and TRBJ2-1, reads DSGVTQTPKHLITATGQRVTLRCSPRSGDLSVYWYQQSLDQGLQFLIQYYNGEERAKGNILERFSAQQFPDLHSELNLSSLELGDSALYFCAGSVGDLYNEQFFGPGTRLTVL.